The 20 T cell receptor beta chains given below trace back to one sample, sequenced in a study of cytomegalovirus exposure and HLA in healthy donors. Use of 60 Vbeta and 13 Jbeta primers characterized the PCR. TCRdb keeps only in-frame clones here, not all; method: immunoSEQ multiplex PCR. The top ten hold 13% to 15% of the sample, which has about 110,000 clones, about 74% seen once. Sequenced sample: PBMCs. Receptor source: a woman in her thirties or forties in good health and CMV-seropositive.

V gene TRBV6-1 combines with J gene TRBJ1-2; no firm D call. CDR3 length: 16 residues. V gave up 2 bases and J gave up 1 base, with 14 bases separating them. From germline, CDR1 is MNHNS and CDR2 SASEGT. The CDR3 DNA sequence: TGTGCCAGCAGTGAACACCCACAGCTCGTTAACTATGGCTACACCTTC. Its translation: CASSEHPQLVNYGYTF.

The rearrangement joins TRBV4-2 to TRBJ1-5; D is undetermined. V dropped 4 bases and J dropped 2 bases, with 9 bases sitting between them. From germline, CDR1 is LGHNA and CDR2 YNFKEQ. The CDR3 has 14 amino acids. The CDR3 region is CASSPEVGNQPQHF. The CDR3 coding sequence is TGTGCCAGCAGCCCGGAGGTGGGCAATCAGCCCCAGCATTTT.

The chain uses TRBV7-2 and TRBJ1-1; no definite D call. V lost 1 base to trimming and J lost 1 base, with 10 bases between them. CDR1 SGHTA and CDR2 FQGNSA come from the germline V gene. This CDR3 is built from 15 residues. CDR3 sequence reads: CASSLVVTGNTEAFF. The CDR3 DNA sequence: TGTGCCAGCAGCTTAGTAGTTACGGGGAACACTGAAGCTTTCTTT.

The chain recombines TRBV30 with TRBJ1-6, with TRBD1 as a possible D gene (6 bases). The CDR3 totals 19 residues. The germline V gene encodes CDR1 GTSNPN and CDR2 SVGIG (reference sequence). The V and J ends lost 1 base and 5 bases respectively, with 24 bases between them. The CDR3 bases are TGTGCCTGGAGTGATTATCCCCCATTATTACAGGGACATAATTCACCCCTCCACTTT. This gives the protein CAWSDYPPLLQGHNSPLHF.

The chain is built from TRBV4-1 and TRBJ1-1, with D possibly matching TRBD1 (6 bases). This CDR3 spans 18 amino acids. Trimming took off 1 base at V and 1 base at J, with 19 bases between the two ends. Germline V gene data show CDR1 as MGHRA and CDR2 as YSYEKL. The CDR3 here is CASSQVPGALRTNTEAFF. The CDR3 region has the DNA TGCGCCAGCAGCCAAGTCCCAGGGGCGCTCAGAACGAACACTGAAGCTTTCTTT.

The DNA for the CDR3 is TGTGCCAGCTCACCACCGAGGAACACCGGGGAGCTGTTTTTT. Its translation is CASSPPRNTGELFF. This chain connects TRBV18 to TRBJ2-2; D gene uncertain. V lost 0 bases, J lost 1 base, and 3 bases lay in between. Germline V gives CDR1 KGHSH, CDR2 LQKENI. The CDR3 is made up of 14 amino acids.

The rearrangement links TRBV2 to TRBJ2-1; 9 bases line up with TRBD2. The CDR3 sequence is 15 residues long. Germline CDR1 reads SNHLY; CDR2 reads FYNNEI. Losses at the gene ends were 6 bases for V and 6 bases for J; bases not matched to a gene: 9. Here the CDR3 reads CASRGGGTSSNEQFF. The CDR3 DNA sequence: TGTGCCAGCAGAGGTGGCGGGACTAGCAGCAATGAGCAGTTCTTC. Complete variable domain (other parts from reference TRBV2 and TRBJ2-1): EPEVTQTPSHQVTQMGQEVILRCVPISNHLYFYWYRQILGQKVEFLVSFYNNEISEKSEIFDDQFSVERPDGSNFTLKIRSTKLEDSAMYFCASRGGGTSSNEQFFGPGTRLTVL.

The chain uses TRBV7-9 and TRBJ1-4; 7 positions agree with TRBD1. V was clipped by 6 bases and J by 2 bases; unmatched bases: 6. The CDR3 contains 15 residues. Germline CDR1 is SEHNR and CDR2 is FQNEAQ (reference sequence). CDR3 in DNA: TGTGCCAGCAGTCTTAAGGGGGCTACTAATGAAAAACTGTTTTTT. It codes for CASSLKGATNEKLFF.

As concerns this clone: The same CDR3 is also encoded by other DNA sequences in this sample. The chain combines TRBV5-1 with TRBJ1-1; weak D call: TRBD1 (5 bases). Germline assignment: CDR1 SGHRS and CDR2 YFSETQ. This CDR3 has 15 residues. Trimming pared 0 bases from V and 4 bases from J, leaving 13 bases between. The CDR3 bases are TGCGCCAGCAGCTTGGGTCCGGGGGTGAGCACTGAAGCTTTCTTT. Protein: CASSLGPGVSTEAFF.

In regard to this clone: An end of the junction does not agree with germline; a read error may underlie this. The V and J genes are TRBV29-1 and TRBJ2-4, with D maybe TRBD1 (6 bases). This CDR3 has 13 amino acids. CDR1 is SQVTM and CDR2 is ANQGSEA in the germline V gene. This CDR3 is CSAEGQIKNIQYF. For the CDR3, the DNA is TGCAGCGCTGAAGGACAGATCAAAAACATTCAGTACTTC.

The J gene is TRBJ2-1, the V gene TRBV4-3, with a tentative D call TRBD1 (5 bases). Trimming took 0 bases from V and 3 from J, leaving 9 bases between them. Germline loops: CDR1 LGHNA, CDR2 YSLEER. The CDR3 has 15 amino acids. CDR3 nucleotides: TGCGCCAGCAGCCAAGATCAGGGTGGCTACAATGAGCAGTTCTTC. As protein: CASSQDQGGYNEQFF.

This clone is a singleton in its sample. This chain connects TRBV7-6 to TRBJ2-2; D possibly corresponds to TRBD1 (5 bases). Germline CDR1 SGHVS, CDR2 FNYEAQ. V lost 5 bases and J 0 bases, leaving 13 bases between the germline ends. The CDR3 has 16 amino acids. CDR3 nucleotide sequence: TGTGCCAGCAGCGCCTTTACAGGAGCGAACACCGGGGAGCTGTTTTTT. Translating gives CASSAFTGANTGELFF. Supplemented by reference TRBV7-6 and TRBJ2-2, the full variable domain reads GAGVSQSPRYKVTKRGQDVALRCDPISGHVSLYWYRQALGQGPEFLTYFNYEAQQDKSGLPNDRFSAERPEGSISTLTIQRTEQRDSAMYRCASSAFTGANTGELFFGEGSRLTVL.

The chain has TRBV6-5 and TRBJ1-4; D is ambiguous. The V gene's germline CDR1 is MNHEY and CDR2 SVGAGI. This CDR3 is built from 15 residues. V was shortened by 0 bases and J by 5 bases, with 10 bases between the two germline ends. CDR3 protein: CASSYSEGRNEKLFF. The CDR3 nucleotides are TGTGCCAGCAGTTACTCTGAGGGCCGAAATGAAAAACTGTTTTTT.

The chain has TRBV5-1 and TRBJ2-7, with D possibly matching TRBD2 (6 bases). The ends were cut back, 0 bases at V and 3 bases at J, with 13 bases in the middle. Per the germline V gene, CDR1 is SGHRS and CDR2 is YFSETQ. The CDR3 is made up of 15 amino acids. In DNA, the CDR3 is TGCGCCAGCAGCTTGGCCGGAGGGGAACTCTACGAGCAGTACTTC. Protein: CASSLAGGELYEQYF.

Only a few counts were recorded for this clone. The chain is built from TRBV19 and TRBJ1-6; D is perhaps TRBD1 (5 bases). V gave up 4 bases and J gave up 8 bases, with 6 bases separating them. Germline CDR1 LNHDA, CDR2 SQIVND (reference sequence). The CDR3 runs to 12 residues. CDR3: CASSRGDSPLHF. As DNA, the CDR3 is TGTGCCAGTAGTAGGGGGGATTCACCCCTCCACTTT. Supplemented by reference TRBV19 and TRBJ1-6, the full variable domain reads DGGITQSPKYLFRKEGQNVTLSCEQNLNHDAMYWYRQDPGQGLRLIYYSQIVNDFQKGDIAEGYSVSREKKESFPLTVTSAQKNPTAFYLCASSRGDSPLHFGNGTRLTVT.

The rearrangement links TRBV18 to TRBJ1-5; TRBD1 aligns across 8 bases. The length of the CDR3 is 15 residues. Losses at the gene ends were 6 bases for V and 4 bases for J; bases not matched to a gene: 8. Germline CDR1 and CDR2: KGHSH and LQKENI. CDR3 residues: CASSPGQGENQPQHF. CDR3 sequence (DNA): TGTGCCAGCTCGCCCGGACAGGGAGAAAATCAGCCCCAGCATTTT.

For the CDR3, the DNA is TGTGCCAGCAGCTTGACAGGGGGCACTGAAGCTTTCTTT. Translating gives CASSLTGGTEAFF. The chain links TRBV5-6 to TRBJ1-1; 8 bases align to TRBD1. The germline CDR1 and CDR2 sequences are SGHDT and YYEEEE. V dropped 1 base and J dropped 4; count of bases not matched to a gene: 0. The CDR3 contains 13 residues.

This chain uses TRBV7-2 with TRBJ1-2; 8 nucleotides align to TRBD1. Trimming removed 4 bases from V and 3 bases from J; junction bases left unmatched: 1. Germline CDR1 reads SGHTA; CDR2 reads FQGNSA. The CDR3 totals 13 residues. DNA of the CDR3: TGTGCCAGCAGCTCACAGGGGGACTATGGCTACACCTTC. Translated, it gives CASSSQGDYGYTF.

The chain recombines TRBV10-3 with TRBJ2-5; tentatively, D is TRBD2 (5 bases). Deletions cut 6 bases from V and 4 bases from J, with 12 bases between. Germline loops: CDR1 ENHRY, CDR2 SYGVKD. The CDR3 is 13 amino acids. The CDR3 region has the DNA TGTGCCATCAGCAGAGAGGGCGGAGAGACCCAGTACTTC. Residues: CAISREGGETQYF.

J is TRBJ2-3 and V is TRBV6-5, with 8 positions matching TRBD2. This CDR3 has 12 residues. The junction had 10 bases not matched to a gene; V was cut back by 6 bases and J by 14 bases. Germline values: CDR1 MNHEY, CDR2 SVGAGI. Here the CDR3 DNA reads TGTGCCAGCAGCATACCAGGCGGGGGGCGGTATTTT. Translated: CASSIPGGGRYF.